The entry below gives a single T cell receptor (beta chain) sequence along with its context. Its antigen remains unidentified. The sample holds no much larger clone one base away, and base qualities are not on file. V is cut by 3 bases and J by 10 bases, and the space between the germline ends is 17 bases. The CDR3 contains 14 residues, cysteine and phenylalanine counted. Here the CDR3 DNA is all that survives: 42 bases in frame from base 1. The germline V gene provides CDR1 SGDLS and CDR2 YYNGEE. The immunoSEQ assay, a bias-controlled multiplex PCR using V- and J-specific primers, was used to amplify TCR beta CDR3 regions from genomic DNA. In a second PCR step, a proprietary barcode and Illumina adapter sequences were attached to the CDR3 amplicons. An Illumina MiSeq instrument was used to sequence the CDR3 libraries. The study's processing was this. immunoSEQ Analyzer 3.0 was used for export and quality control, with R Bioconductor and Immunarch used for downstream analyses. Only productive rearrangements in the normalized downsampled data set were used to calculate repertoire metrics. Clonotypes larger than 5 templates in the normalized cohort were defined as pathologically expanded. The Inverse Simpson Index was used to measure repertoire diversity. The non-normalized data set was used for CMV-specificity analyses so that all clonotypes could be captured. What TCRdb holds here is the immuneACCESS table cut down to in-frame rearrangements. Part of the clones is not present; checked against another copy, under half of the missing clones reflect an unresolved V gene, and the others are unexplained. The D gene and trimming were derived from the DNA, and the V and J assignments and clone size from that table. In this sample the table shows approximately 44,000 clones, about 85% of which occur a single time. The ten largest clones add up to roughly 3.1% of the sample.

This record belongs to a study of T cell clonotyping in hematopoietic cell transplantation (dated by TCRdb to the early 2020s). Concerning the study at large: Recipient samples taken before transplant were collected after cytoreduction. Recruitment of patients ran from 2015 to early 2017, and follow-up continued until late 2020 or until death. The study collected over a hundred blood samples from approximately 40 consecutive transplant recipients and their related donors.

Findings and caveats that apply to the study as a whole: Inverse Simpson Index values from donors and from recipients before transplant predicted broader TCR repertoire diversity after transplant. Only a small fraction of recipient repertoires overlapped donor repertoires, with over 97% appearing de novo at the given depth. The sample size was limited, and CD4 and CD8 repertoire contributions could not be separated because cells were not sorted. A decrease in recipient TCR diversity was observed after transplant, and a progressive increase in pathologically expanded clonotypes was seen from day 30 to day 180.

The time point label here, explained by the study, means: recipient sample about 28 days before transplant, after cytoreduction. Blood samples were obtained from recipients approximately 28 days before transplant and at days 30, 100 and 180 after transplant. Using Nuclei Lysis Solution, genomic DNA was extracted from unfractionated peripheral blood mononuclear cells that were either fresh or cryopreserved. The TCR comes from a man between 60 and 70 years old with acute myeloid leukemia. Some clones in this sample may be carry-over from other donors' samples. The sequencing used peripheral blood mononuclear cells, collected before stem cell transplant. In this chain, TRBV9 is recombined with TRBJ2-1; the D gene is perhaps TRBD2, on 7 matching bases. The CDR3 protein is CASSALGGAREQFF. The DNA sequence is given as TGTGCCAGCAGCGCACTGGGGGGGGCTAGAGAGCAGTTCTTC.